This T cell receptor (beta chain) appears in the sequencing data of a study of OX40 agonist ivuxolimab in advanced cancers. As for the study in general: Patients received ivuxolimab, an agonistic anti-OX40 (CD134) antibody. Study observations and caveats: Nonresponders, in some cases, also had low normalized T-cell clonal expansion. Compared with CD4+, CD8+ T cells on average had more expanded clones. Partial responders at 0.1-3.0 mg/kg had among the lowest clonal expansion.

Turning to this clone: Its target is not known.

Profiled with immunoSEQ multiplex PCR; TCRdb holds only in-frame clones, not every one. The sample contains 45,000 or so clones, around 82% of which appear only once. The CDR3 is 15 residues long. Trimming removed 0 bases from V and 5 bases from J, with 13 bases in between. Looked up from germline, CDR1 is LNHDA and CDR2 is SQIVND (reference sequence). This TCR was recovered from an adult with an advanced solid tumor such as melanoma, head and neck, liver or kidney cancer. The V gene is TRBV19, the J gene TRBJ2-5; perhaps TRBD2 as D (5 bases). The sequencing here drew on CD4+ or CD8+ T cells sorted from blood, taken in a trial of the OX40 agonist ivuxolimab. For the CDR3, the DNA is TGTGCCAGTAGTATAGATCCCAGCGGCGGGGAGACCCAGTACTTC. This gives the protein CASSIDPSGGETQYF.